The rows below give T cell receptor beta chains drawn from one sample of a study of blood T cells in healthy people across ages. TCRdb analysed the 5' RACE reads with MiXCR anew, one entry per CDR3 protein. The sample contains hundreds of thousands of distinct CDR3 sequences, about three fifths of which appear only once. Sequenced material: blood. Receptors originate from a man aged 25 to 40 in good health. Each CDR3 is given with its conserved first and last residue. A D gene is named only where the DNA matches it firmly. Not all rows give a size; the values are once, few, many and, for expanded clones, a class.

V	size	D	J	length	CDR3	DNA
TRBV7-9	few	TRBD2	TRBJ2-7	16	CASSFRLAGGTYEQYF	TGTGCCAGCAGCTTCCGACTAGCGGGGGGTACCTACGAGCAGTACTTC
TRBV5-1	NA	TRBD2	TRBJ2-1	16	CASSLVGTSGRNEQFF	TGCGCCAGCAGCTTGGTCGGGACTAGCGGGAGGAATGAGCAGTTCTTC
TRBV5-1	NA	NA	TRBJ2-6	16	CASSVVPTGGANVLTF	TGCGCCAGCAGCGTCGTCCCTACCGGTGGGGCCAACGTCCTGACTTTC
TRBV6-1	NA	NA	TRBJ2-5	12	CASTESGGTQYF	TGTGCCAGCACCGAGTCCGGAGGGACCCAGTACTTC
TRBV12-3/TRBV12-4	NA	NA	TRBJ1-4	14	CASSSTVKNEKLFF	TGTGCCAGCAGTTCGACAGTCAAAAATGAAAAGCTGTTTTTT
TRBV20-1	NA	TRBD2	TRBJ2-5	12	CSASSGKETQYF	TGCAGTGCTTCTAGCGGAAAAGAGACCCAGTACTTC
TRBV4-1	NA	NA	TRBJ2-1	16	CASSQTPGGGSNEQFF	TGCGCCAGCAGCCAAACCCCCGGCGGGGGCTCCAATGAGCAGTTCTTC
TRBV6-2/TRBV6-3	NA	TRBD2	TRBJ2-1	16	CASSYGGTSGYNEQFF	TGTGCCAGCAGTTACGGTGGGACTAGCGGCTACAATGAGCAGTTCTTC
TRBV7-3	few	NA	TRBJ1-6	15	CASSSNGGVNSPLHF	TGTGCCAGCAGCTCAAATGGTGGCGTTAATTCACCCCTCCACTTT
TRBV27	few	NA	TRBJ2-1	12	CASRTLPDEQFF	TGTGCCAGCCGGACCCTCCCTGATGAGCAGTTCTTC
TRBV7-8	few	NA	TRBJ2-1	16	CASSLELQLIYNEQFF	TGTGCCAGCAGCCTAGAACTACAATTGATTTACAATGAGCAGTTCTTC
TRBV27	many	NA	TRBJ2-3	13	CASSPQGSDTQYF	TGTGCCAGCAGTCCCCAGGGCTCAGATACGCAGTATTTT
TRBV7-3	NA	NA	TRBJ1-1	14	CASSLVRMNTEAFF	TGTGCCAGCAGCTTAGTACGGATGAACACTGAAGCTTTCTTT
TRBV12-3/TRBV12-4	NA	NA	TRBJ2-7	14	CASTSGHHSYEQYF	TGTGCCAGCACATCGGGACACCACTCCTACGAGCAGTACTTC
TRBV7-8	NA	TRBD2	TRBJ2-3	17	CASSPLLTSGLGDTQYF	TGTGCCAGCAGCCCACTATTGACTAGCGGGTTAGGTGATACGCAGTATTTT
TRBV12-3/TRBV12-4	NA	TRBD1	TRBJ1-4	14	CASSHTTGREKLFF	TGTGCCAGCAGCCATACGACAGGGCGAGAAAAACTGTTTTTT
TRBV7-2	NA	NA	TRBJ2-3	14	CASSLVFRADTQYF	TGTGCCAGCAGCTTAGTTTTTAGAGCAGATACGCAGTATTTT
TRBV27	NA	NA	TRBJ1-2	13	CASRESSNYGYTF	TGTGCCAGCAGGGAGAGCTCAAACTATGGCTACACCTTC
TRBV6-5	NA	NA	TRBJ2-1	14	CASSYAAGPNEQFF	TGTGCCAGCAGTTATGCGGCAGGGCCCAATGAGCAGTTCTTC